This TCR beta chain was recovered during a study of T cell responses to AZD1222 COVID-19 vaccine. Libraries were prepared by immunoSEQ multiplex PCR; TCRdb keeps only in-frame clonotypes and omits some of them. This sample carries approximately 110,000 clones, around 86% of them seen once, and the ten largest clones take 7.7%. Concerning this clone: What it recognizes is unknown.

The CDR3 has 14 amino acids. The V gene's germline CDR1 is SGHRS and CDR2 YFSETQ. V dropped 2 bases and J dropped 5; count of bases not matched to a gene: 5. Overall study results and limits: Spike was spanned by vaccine-associated CD4 TCRs, with dominance at 160-218 and 743-854. It should be noted that donors were predominantly white British and more often female, and clonal diversity was possibly underestimated. At baseline, just a handful of AZD1222 recipients tested seropositive.

The sample was peripheral blood, taken on day 0 of AZD1222 vaccination. The sequence derives from an adult in good health. The chain recombines TRBV5-1 with TRBJ2-7, with 9 bases aligning to TRBD1. In DNA form, the CDR3 reads TGCGCCAGCAGCTTTATGGGACAGGGCCACGAGCAGTACTTC. Its translation is CASSFMGQGHEQYF.